One and the same sample provided the 20 T cell receptor beta chains below, sequenced in a study of T cell responses to AZD1222 COVID-19 vaccine. Method: immunoSEQ multiplex PCR; TCRdb's copy keeps in-frame clones and lacks some. The table has around 95,000 clones, more than 70% seen once. The input for sequencing was peripheral blood, taken on day 0 of MenACWY control vaccination. These receptors originate from an adult in good health.

V usage is TRBV15 and J usage is TRBJ2-4; D uncertain. The CDR3 is 14 amino acids. Trimming shortened V by 1 base and J by 8 bases, and 12 bases separated the two germline ends. Per the germline V gene, CDR1 is LNHNV and CDR2 is YYDKDF (reference sequence). The CDR3 DNA reads TGTGCCACCAGCAGAGTAAGGGAATGGGACATTCAGTACTTC. This codes for CATSRVREWDIQYF.

V gene TRBV19 combines with J gene TRBJ1-1; no firm D call. Germline CDR1 and CDR2: LNHDA and SQIVND (reference sequence). The CDR3 covers 11 residues. V lost 6 bases, J lost 0 bases, and 2 bases lay in between. The CDR3 loop reads CASRLNTEAFF. CDR3 nucleotides: TGTGCCAGTAGATTGAACACTGAAGCTTTCTTT.

V is TRBV24-1 and J is TRBJ2-7; D is perhaps TRBD1 (6 bases). The CDR3 is 14 amino acids. CDR1 is KGHDR and CDR2 is SFDVKD in the germline V gene. V shed 8 bases and J shed 4 bases, with 17 bases lying between them. The chain's CDR3 is CATTGTPRPYEQYF. CDR3 nucleotides: TGTGCCACCACCGGGACACCCCGACCTTACGAGCAGTACTTC.

This clone occurred once. V and J are TRBV19 and TRBJ1-6; D not certain. Trimming shortened V by 5 bases and J by 3 bases, and 8 bases separated the two germline ends. The length of the CDR3 is 14 residues. Germline V gene lookup returns CDR1 LNHDA and CDR2 SQIVND (reference sequence). CDR3 DNA: TGTGCCAGTAGTGGACGGTTCTATAATTCACCCCTCCACTTT. Encoded protein: CASSGRFYNSPLHF.

The chain links TRBV6-5 to TRBJ2-2, with 7 bases fitting TRBD2. The CDR3 sequence is 15 residues long. Trimming cost V 8 bases and J 4 bases; bases outside gene matches: 10. CDR1 is MNHEY and CDR2 is SVGAGI in the germline V gene. As DNA, the CDR3 is TGTGCCAGCGCTATCGTCGCTAGCGGCACCGGGGAGCTGTTTTTT. Encoded protein: CASAIVASGTGELFF.

The rearrangement uses TRBV2 and TRBJ1-5; D possibly corresponds to TRBD1 (6 bases). V shed 7 bases and J shed 5 bases, with 15 bases lying between them. CDR1 and CDR2 from the germline V gene are SNHLY and FYNNEI. CDR3 size: 14 residues. Written as DNA, the CDR3 is TGTGCCAGCACAAGGGGGGCCGGTCATCAGCCCCAGCATTTT. Residues: CASTRGAGHQPQHF. The full variable domain, completed using reference TRBV2 and TRBJ1-5, is EPEVTQTPSHQVTQMGQEVILRCVPISNHLYFYWYRQILGQKVEFLVSFYNNEISEKSEIFDDQFSVERPDGSNFTLKIRSTKLEDSAMYFCASTRGAGHQPQHFGDGTRLSIL.

The rearrangement links TRBV6-2 or TRBV6-3 to TRBJ2-2; 8 positions match TRBD1. This CDR3 contains 17 residues. In germline, CDR1 is MNHEY, CDR2 SVGEGT. V lost 4 bases, J lost 1 base, and 8 bases stayed unmatched. CDR3 protein: CASSSNPGTGNTGELFF. The CDR3 DNA reads as TGTGCCAGCAGTTCAAACCCCGGGACAGGGAACACCGGGGAGCTGTTTTTT.

The J gene is TRBJ1-1, the V gene TRBV7-2; TRBD1 matches at 10 bases. The germline gives CDR1 SGHTA, CDR2 FQGNSA. J was trimmed by 1 base and V by 5 bases; bases with no gene match: 4. The CDR3 spans 15 residues. CDR3 sequence: CASSPRTGGNTEAFF. CDR3 DNA: TGTGCCAGCAGCCCCCGGACAGGGGGGAACACTGAAGCTTTCTTT.

The genes are TRBV28 and TRBJ2-2; perhaps D is TRBD1 or TRBD2 (5 bases each). V lost 5 bases, J lost 5 bases, and 12 bases lay in between. CDR1 MDHEN and CDR2 SYDVKM come from the germline V gene. The CDR3 consists of 14 residues. CDR3 amino acids: CASSRRGVTGELFF. CDR3 sequence (DNA): TGTGCCAGCAGTAGACGGGGCGTAACCGGGGAGCTGTTTTTT.

The chain joins TRBV4-1 to TRBJ1-5, with 7 bases fitting TRBD1. Per germline, CDR1 MGHRA and CDR2 YSYEKL. J gave up 9 bases and V 0 bases, and 8 bases lay outside the gene matches. The CDR3 extends over 15 amino acids. CDR3 in amino acids: CASSQDGTVGRPQHF. The CDR3 DNA reads as TGCGCCAGCAGCCAAGACGGGACAGTGGGAAGGCCCCAGCATTTT.

The genes are TRBV7-3 and TRBJ1-2; 8 nucleotides align to TRBD1. CDR1 and CDR2 from the germline V gene are SGHTA and FQGTGA. V shed 5 bases, J shed 6 bases, and the junction held 14 bases outside the gene matches. The CDR3 loop spans 16 amino acids. CDR3 bases: TGTGCCAGCAGCCAGGACAGGGCGGAGGTTGGTCATGGCTACACCTTC. The encoded protein is CASSQDRAEVGHGYTF.

The rearrangement links TRBV10-3 to TRBJ2-3, with 7 nucleotides matching TRBD2. The CDR3 loop spans 14 amino acids. CDR1 is ENHRY, CDR2 SYGVKD, per germline. J lost 4 bases, V lost 2 bases, and 3 bases had no gene match. DNA for the CDR3: TGTGCCATCAGTGAGGGCGGGAGCGCAGATACGCAGTATTTT. Translation: CAISEGGSADTQYF.

The chain links TRBV7-9 to TRBJ2-3; TRBD2 aligns across 7 bases. Germline V lookup: CDR1 SEHNR, CDR2 FQNEAQ (reference sequence). This CDR3 comprises 16 residues. The J segment lost 4 bases and the V segment lost 2 bases, leaving 9 bases of the junction unmatched. CDR3 DNA sequence: TGTGCCAGCAGCTTATTGGGGGAGGGCCCCGCAGATACGCAGTATTTT. Translation: CASSLLGEGPADTQYF. Supplemented by reference TRBV7-9 and TRBJ2-3, the full variable domain reads DTGVSQNPRHKITKRGQNVTFRCDPISEHNRLYWYRQTLGQGPEFLTYFQNEAQLEKSRLLSDRFSAERPKGSFSTLEIQRTEQGDSAMYLCASSLLGEGPADTQYFGPGTRLTVL.

The chain uses TRBV28 and TRBJ1-1; D is ambiguous. The CDR3 contains 20 residues. V lost 3 bases and J lost 4, with 30 bases in between. Looked up from germline, CDR1 is MDHEN and CDR2 is SYDVKM. Here the CDR3 reads CASSFPTFAEYSEGGTEAFF. The CDR3 bases are TGTGCCAGCAGTTTCCCAACCTTTGCCGAATACTCGGAGGGTGGCACTGAAGCTTTCTTT.

In the case of this clone: An end of the junction does not agree with germline; a read error may underlie this. The chain has TRBV18 and TRBJ2-1; 9 nucleotides line up with TRBD1. Germline values: CDR1 KGHSH, CDR2 LQKENI. The CDR3 has 17 residues. CDR3 sequence: CASSSPTGTGFPNEQFF. The CDR3 DNA sequence: TGTGCCAGCTCATCACCAACCGGGACAGGGTTTCCCAATGAGCAGTTCTTC.

The chain combines TRBV7-9 with TRBJ2-2, with TRBD2 as a possible D gene (5 bases). The CDR3 spans 13 residues. V dropped 5 bases and J dropped 6 bases, with 10 bases sitting between them. Germline CDR1 SEHNR, CDR2 FQNEAQ (reference sequence). CDR3 nucleotides: TGTGCCAGCAGCCAGATCGGGGCCGGGGAGCTGTTTTTT. Translated, it gives CASSQIGAGELFF.

This clone occurred once. The gene calls are TRBV19 and TRBJ1-1; 7 bases are shared with TRBD1. CDR3 length equals 13 residues. Germline assignment: CDR1 LNHDA and CDR2 SQIVND (reference sequence). V shed 3 bases and J 4 bases; nucleotides not matched to a gene: 2. CDR3 in DNA: TGTGCCAGTAGTATCAAGGGGGCCACTGAAGCTTTCTTT. Encoded protein: CASSIKGATEAFF.

This sequence joins TRBV7-2 and TRBJ2-5; TRBD1 agrees at 8 bases. J lost 4 bases, V lost 5 bases, and 6 bases had no gene match. Germline-derived CDR1 and CDR2 are SGHTA and FQGNSA. CDR3 size: 14 residues. The DNA of the CDR3 is TGTGCCAGCAGCCCCGGACAGGGTGGAGAGACCCAGTACTTC. Translation: CASSPGQGGETQYF.

This clone appeared a few times. The V and J genes are TRBV7-9 and TRBJ1-2; TRBD1 aligns across 11 bases. The CDR3 length is 13 residues. Trimming took 5 bases from V and 8 from J; bases not matched to a gene: 4. Germline V lookup: CDR1 SEHNR, CDR2 FQNEAQ (reference sequence). CDR3 residues: CASSPGQGVGYTF. CDR3 coding DNA: TGTGCCAGCAGCCCGGGACAGGGGGTGGGCTACACCTTC. Filled out from reference TRBV7-9 and TRBJ1-2, the complete variable domain reads DTGVSQNPRHKITKRGQNVTFRCDPISEHNRLYWYRQTLGQGPEFLTYFQNEAQLEKSRLLSDRFSAERPKGSFSTLEIQRTEQGDSAMYLCASSPGQGVGYTFGSGTRLTVV.

The chain joins TRBV7-9 to TRBJ2-7, with D possibly matching TRBD1 (6 bases). Germline V gives CDR1 SEHNR, CDR2 FQNEAQ (reference sequence). Trimming left V 5 bases short and J 2 bases short, with 13 bases between. This CDR3 spans 14 amino acids. CDR3 sequence reads: CASSLRTEPYEQYF. CDR3 in DNA: TGTGCCAGCAGCCTAAGGACAGAACCCTACGAGCAGTACTTC.